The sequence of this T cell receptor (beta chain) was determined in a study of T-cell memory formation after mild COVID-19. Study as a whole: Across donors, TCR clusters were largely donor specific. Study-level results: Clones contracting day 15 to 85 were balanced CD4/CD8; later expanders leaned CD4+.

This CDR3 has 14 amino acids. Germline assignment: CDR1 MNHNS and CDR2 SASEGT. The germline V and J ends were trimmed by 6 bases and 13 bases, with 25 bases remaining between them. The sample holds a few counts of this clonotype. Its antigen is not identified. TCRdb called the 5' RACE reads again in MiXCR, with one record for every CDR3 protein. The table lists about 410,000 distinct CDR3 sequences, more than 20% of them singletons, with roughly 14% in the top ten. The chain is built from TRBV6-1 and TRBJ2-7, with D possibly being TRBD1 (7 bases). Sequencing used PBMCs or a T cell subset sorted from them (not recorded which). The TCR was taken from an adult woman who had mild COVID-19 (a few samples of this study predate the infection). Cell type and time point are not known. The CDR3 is CASSADRTGRGGYF. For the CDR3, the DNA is TGTGCCAGCAGCGCCGACCGGACAGGAAGGGGAGGCTACTTC.